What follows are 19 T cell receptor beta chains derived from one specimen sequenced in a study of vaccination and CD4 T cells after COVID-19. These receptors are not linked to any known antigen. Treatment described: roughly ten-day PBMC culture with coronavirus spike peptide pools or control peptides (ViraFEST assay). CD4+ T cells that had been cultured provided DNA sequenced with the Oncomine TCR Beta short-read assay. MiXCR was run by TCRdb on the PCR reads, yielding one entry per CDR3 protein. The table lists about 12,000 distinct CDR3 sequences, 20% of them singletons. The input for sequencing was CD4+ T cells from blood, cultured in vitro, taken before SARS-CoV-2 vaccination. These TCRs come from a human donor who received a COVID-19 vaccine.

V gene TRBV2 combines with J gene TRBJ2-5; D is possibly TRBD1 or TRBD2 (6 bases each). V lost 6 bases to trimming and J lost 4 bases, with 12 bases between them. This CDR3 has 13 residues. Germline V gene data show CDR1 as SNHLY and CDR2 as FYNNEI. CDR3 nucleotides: TGTGCCAGCAGGCCGGGGGCCGGAGAGACCCAGTACTTC. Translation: CASRPGAGETQYF.

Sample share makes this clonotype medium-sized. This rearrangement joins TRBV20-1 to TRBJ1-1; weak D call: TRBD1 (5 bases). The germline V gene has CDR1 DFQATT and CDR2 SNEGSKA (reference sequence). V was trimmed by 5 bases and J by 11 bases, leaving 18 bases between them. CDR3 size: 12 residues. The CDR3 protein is CSADTGTLEAFF. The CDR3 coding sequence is TGCAGTGCTGACACCGGGACCCTCGAGGCTTTCTTT.

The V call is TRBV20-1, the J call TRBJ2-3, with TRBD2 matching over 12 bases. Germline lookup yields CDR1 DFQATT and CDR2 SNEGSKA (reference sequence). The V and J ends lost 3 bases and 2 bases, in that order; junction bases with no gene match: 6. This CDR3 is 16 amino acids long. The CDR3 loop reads CSASPGLAGFTDTQYF. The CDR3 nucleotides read TGCAGTGCTAGTCCCGGACTAGCGGGGTTCACAGATACGCAGTATTTT.

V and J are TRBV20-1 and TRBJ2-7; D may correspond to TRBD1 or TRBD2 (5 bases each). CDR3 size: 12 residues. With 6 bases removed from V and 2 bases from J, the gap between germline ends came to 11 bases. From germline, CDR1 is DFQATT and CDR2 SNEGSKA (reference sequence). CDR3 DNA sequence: TGCAGTGCATCCGGGGCGGCCTACGAGCAGTACTTC. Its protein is CSASGAAYEQYF.

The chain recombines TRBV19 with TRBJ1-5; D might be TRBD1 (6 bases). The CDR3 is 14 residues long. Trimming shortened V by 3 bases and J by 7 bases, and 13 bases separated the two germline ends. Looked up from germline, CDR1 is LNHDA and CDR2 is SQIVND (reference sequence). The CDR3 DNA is TGTGCCAGTAGTATTTGGGGGCAGGGGCAGCCCCAGCATTTT. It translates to CASSIWGQGQPQHF.

CDR3: CASSILSGSEQYF. CDR3 in DNA: TGTGCCAGTAGTATACTTTCAGGGAGCGAGCAGTACTTC. The chain links TRBV19 to TRBJ2-7; D tentatively fits TRBD1 or TRBD2 (5 bases each). The germline gives CDR1 LNHDA, CDR2 SQIVND (reference sequence). The CDR3 runs 13 residues. V dropped 2 bases and J dropped 6 bases, with 11 bases sitting between them.

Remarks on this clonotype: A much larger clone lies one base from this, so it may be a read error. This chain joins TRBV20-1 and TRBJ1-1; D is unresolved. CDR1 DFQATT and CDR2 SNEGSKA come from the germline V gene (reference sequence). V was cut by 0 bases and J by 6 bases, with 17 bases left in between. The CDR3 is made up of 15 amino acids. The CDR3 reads CSARDSRTEGAEAFF. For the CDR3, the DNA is TGCAGTGCTAGAGATAGTAGAACGGAGGGTGCTGAAGCTTTCTTT.

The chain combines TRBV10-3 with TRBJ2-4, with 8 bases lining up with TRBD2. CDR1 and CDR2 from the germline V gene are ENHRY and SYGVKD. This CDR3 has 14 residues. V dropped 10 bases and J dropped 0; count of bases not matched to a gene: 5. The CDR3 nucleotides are TGTGCCACCAACGGGGGGGGAGCCAAAAACATTCAGTACTTC. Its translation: CATNGGGAKNIQYF.

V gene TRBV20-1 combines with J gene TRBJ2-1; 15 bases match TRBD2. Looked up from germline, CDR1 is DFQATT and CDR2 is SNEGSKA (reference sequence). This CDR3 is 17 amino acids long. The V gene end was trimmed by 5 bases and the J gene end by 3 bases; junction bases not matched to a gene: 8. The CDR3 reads CSAPRTSGGALYNEQFF. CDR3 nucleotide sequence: TGCAGTGCTCCCAGGACTAGCGGGGGGGCCCTCTACAATGAGCAGTTCTTC.

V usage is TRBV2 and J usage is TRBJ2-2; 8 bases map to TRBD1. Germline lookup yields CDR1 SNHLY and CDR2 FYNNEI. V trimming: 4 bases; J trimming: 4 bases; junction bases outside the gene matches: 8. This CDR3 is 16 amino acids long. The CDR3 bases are TGTGCCAGCAGTGGTCTGGGACAGGCGATCACCGGGGAGCTGTTTTTT. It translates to CASSGLGQAITGELFF.

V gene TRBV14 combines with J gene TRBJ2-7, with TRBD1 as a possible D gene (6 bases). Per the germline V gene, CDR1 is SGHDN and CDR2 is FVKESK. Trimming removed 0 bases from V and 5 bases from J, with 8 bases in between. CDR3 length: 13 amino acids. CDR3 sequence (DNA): TGTGCCAGCAGCCAAGATCCAGGGGACGAGCAGTACTTC. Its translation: CASSQDPGDEQYF.

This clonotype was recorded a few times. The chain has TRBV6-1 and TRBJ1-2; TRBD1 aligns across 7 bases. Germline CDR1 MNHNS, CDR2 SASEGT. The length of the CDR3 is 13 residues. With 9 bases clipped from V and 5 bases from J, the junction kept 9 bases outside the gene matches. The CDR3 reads CASTDRVGYGYTF. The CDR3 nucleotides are TGTGCCAGTACTGACAGGGTGGGATATGGCTACACCTTC.

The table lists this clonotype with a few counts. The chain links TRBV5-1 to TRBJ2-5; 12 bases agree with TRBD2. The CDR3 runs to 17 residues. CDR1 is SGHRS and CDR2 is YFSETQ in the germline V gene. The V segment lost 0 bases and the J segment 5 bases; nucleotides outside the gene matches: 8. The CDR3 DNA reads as TGCGCCAGCAGCTTGGGACTAGCGGGGGAACCGTTGGAGACCCAGTACTTC. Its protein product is CASSLGLAGEPLETQYF.

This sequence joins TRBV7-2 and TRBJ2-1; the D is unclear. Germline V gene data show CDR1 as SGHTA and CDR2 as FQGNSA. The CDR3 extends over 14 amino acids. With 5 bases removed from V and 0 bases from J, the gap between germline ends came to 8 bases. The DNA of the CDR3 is TGTGCCAGCAGCCAGGAGAGCTCCTACAATGAGCAGTTCTTC. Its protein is CASSQESSYNEQFF.

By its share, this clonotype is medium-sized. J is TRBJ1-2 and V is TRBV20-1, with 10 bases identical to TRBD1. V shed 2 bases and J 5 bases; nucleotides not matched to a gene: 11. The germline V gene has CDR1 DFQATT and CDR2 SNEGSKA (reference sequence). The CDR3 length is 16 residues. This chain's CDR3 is CSARRPGQGEAYGYTF. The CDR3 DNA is TGCAGTGCTAGACGCCCCGGACAGGGGGAAGCGTATGGCTACACCTTC.

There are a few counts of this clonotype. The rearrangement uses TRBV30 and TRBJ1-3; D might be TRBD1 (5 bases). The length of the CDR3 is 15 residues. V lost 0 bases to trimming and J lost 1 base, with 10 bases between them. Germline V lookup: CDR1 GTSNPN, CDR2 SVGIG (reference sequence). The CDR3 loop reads CAWSVAGMSGNTIYF. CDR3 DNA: TGTGCCTGGAGTGTAGCAGGGATGTCTGGAAACACCATATATTTT.

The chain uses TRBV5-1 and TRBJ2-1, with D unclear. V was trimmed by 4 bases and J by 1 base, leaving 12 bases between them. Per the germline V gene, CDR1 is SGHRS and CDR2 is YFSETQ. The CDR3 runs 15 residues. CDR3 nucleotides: TGCGCCAGCAGCAAGGCCTCTGGGTCCTACAATGAGCAGTTCTTC. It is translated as CASSKASGSYNEQFF.

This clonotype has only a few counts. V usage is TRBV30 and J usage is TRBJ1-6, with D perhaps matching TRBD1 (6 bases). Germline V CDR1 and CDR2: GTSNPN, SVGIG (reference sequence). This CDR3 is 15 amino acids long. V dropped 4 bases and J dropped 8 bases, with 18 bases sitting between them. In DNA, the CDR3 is TGTGCCTGGACGCCTGTCGGGGGGACACATTCACCCCTCCACTTT. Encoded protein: CAWTPVGGTHSPLHF.

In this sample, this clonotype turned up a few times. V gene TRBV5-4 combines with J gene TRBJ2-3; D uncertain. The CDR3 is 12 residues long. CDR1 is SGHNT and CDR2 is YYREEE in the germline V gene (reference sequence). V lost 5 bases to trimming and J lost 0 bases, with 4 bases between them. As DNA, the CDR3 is TGTGCCAGCAGGGCTAGCACAGATACGCAGTATTTT. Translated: CASRASTDTQYF.